This TCR beta chain was retrieved from a study of T cell responses to AZD1222 COVID-19 vaccine. Study details: Timing groups of about 4 and about 12 weeks for second doses were pooled. Study outcomes and limitations: In a largely white British group with more females than males, clonal diversity was possibly underestimated. Two AZD1222 doses significantly raised spike-specific TCR breadth and depth over controls.

Produced via immunoSEQ multiplex PCR; TCRdb's table is partial and in-frame only. The table lists 200,000 or so clones, approximately 91% of them singletons. This CDR3 contains 13 residues. Looked up from germline, CDR1 is MGHDK and CDR2 is SYGVNS. The J segment lost 6 bases and the V segment lost 8 bases, leaving 4 bases of the junction unmatched. This clone was counted only a few times. Its target is unknown. The clonotype comes from an adult in good health. This chain uses TRBV25-1 with TRBJ2-3, with TRBD2 matching 11 bases. Sequenced material: peripheral blood, taken on day 0 of AZD1222 vaccination. DNA of the CDR3: TGTGCCAGCCAACTAGCGGGAGCCGATACGCAGTATTTT. Its translation is CASQLAGADTQYF.